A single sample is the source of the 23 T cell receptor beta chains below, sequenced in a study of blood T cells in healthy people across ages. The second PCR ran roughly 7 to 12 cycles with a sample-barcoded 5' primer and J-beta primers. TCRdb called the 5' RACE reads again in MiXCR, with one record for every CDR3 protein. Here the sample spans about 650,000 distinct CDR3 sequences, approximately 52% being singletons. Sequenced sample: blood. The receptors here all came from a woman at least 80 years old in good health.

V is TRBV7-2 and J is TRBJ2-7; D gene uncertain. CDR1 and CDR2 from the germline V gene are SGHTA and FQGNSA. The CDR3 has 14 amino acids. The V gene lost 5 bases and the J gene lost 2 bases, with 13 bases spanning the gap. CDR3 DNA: TGTGCCAGCAGCGGCCGGGCATTAACCTACGAGCAGTACTTC. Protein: CASSGRALTYEQYF.

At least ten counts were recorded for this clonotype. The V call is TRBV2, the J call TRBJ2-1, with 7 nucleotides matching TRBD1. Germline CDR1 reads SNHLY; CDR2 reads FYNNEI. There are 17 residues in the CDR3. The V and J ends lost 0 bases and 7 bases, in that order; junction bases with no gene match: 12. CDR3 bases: TGTGCCAGCAGTGAAGCGGCATGGACAGGTGTTTATAATGAGCAGTTCTTC. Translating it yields CASSEAAWTGVYNEQFF.

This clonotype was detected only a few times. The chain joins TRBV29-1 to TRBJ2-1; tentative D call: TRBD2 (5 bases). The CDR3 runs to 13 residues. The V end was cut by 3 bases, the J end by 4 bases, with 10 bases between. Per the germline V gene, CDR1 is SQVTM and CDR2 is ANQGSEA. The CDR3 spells CSVDHGLYNEQFF. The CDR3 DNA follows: TGCAGCGTTGATCATGGACTGTACAATGAGCAGTTCTTC.

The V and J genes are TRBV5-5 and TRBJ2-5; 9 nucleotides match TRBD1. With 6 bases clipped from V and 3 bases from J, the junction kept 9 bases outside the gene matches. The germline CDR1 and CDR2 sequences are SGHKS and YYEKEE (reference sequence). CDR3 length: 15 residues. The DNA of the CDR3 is TGTGCCAGCATCGACCGGGACAGGGTAAAAGAGACCCAGTACTTC. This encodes CASIDRDRVKETQYF.

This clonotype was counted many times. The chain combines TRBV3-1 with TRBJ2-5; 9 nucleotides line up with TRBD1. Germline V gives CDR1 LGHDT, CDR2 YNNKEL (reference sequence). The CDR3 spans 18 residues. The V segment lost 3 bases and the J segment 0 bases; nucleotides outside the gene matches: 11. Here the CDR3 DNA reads TGTGCCAGCAGCCACCGGGACAGGGACCCTTCAAACCAAGAGACCCAGTACTTC. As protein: CASSHRDRDPSNQETQYF.

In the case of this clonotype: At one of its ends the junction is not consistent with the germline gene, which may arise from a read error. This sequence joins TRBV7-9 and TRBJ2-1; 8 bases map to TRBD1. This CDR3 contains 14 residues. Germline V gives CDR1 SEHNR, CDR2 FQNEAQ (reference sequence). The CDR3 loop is CASGLQGGHNEQFF. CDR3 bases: TGTGCCAGCGGCTTACAGGGGGGACACAATGAGCAGTTCTTC.

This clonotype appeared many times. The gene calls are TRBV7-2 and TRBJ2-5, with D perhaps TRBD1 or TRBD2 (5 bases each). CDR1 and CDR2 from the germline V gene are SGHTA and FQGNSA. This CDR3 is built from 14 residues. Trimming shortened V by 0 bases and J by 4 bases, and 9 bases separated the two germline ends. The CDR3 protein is CASSLAAGTETQYF. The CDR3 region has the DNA TGTGCCAGCAGCTTAGCGGCAGGGACAGAGACCCAGTACTTC. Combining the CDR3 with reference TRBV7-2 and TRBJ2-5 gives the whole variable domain GAGVSQSPSNKVTEKGKDVELRCDPISGHTALYWYRQSLGQGLEFLIYFQGNSAPDKSGLPSDRFSAERTGGSVSTLTIQRTQQEDSAVYLCASSLAAGTETQYFGPGTRLLVL.

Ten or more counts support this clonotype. The CDR3 loop reads CASSQYSAGVQPTQYF. In nucleotides, the CDR3 is TGCGCCAGCAGCCAGTACTCGGCGGGGGTCCAACCTACGCAGTATTTT. The gene calls are TRBV4-1 and TRBJ2-3, with 7 bases fitting TRBD2. The CDR3 is 16 amino acids. Per the germline V gene, CDR1 is MGHRA and CDR2 is YSYEKL. V dropped 3 bases and J dropped 8; count of bases not matched to a gene: 14.

CDR3 DNA: TGTGCCAGCAGCCCTACCCGGAGCGCAGGGGAAAAGTACGAGCAGTACTTC. Residues: CASSPTRSAGEKYEQYF. This rearrangement joins TRBV3-1 to TRBJ2-7, with a possible D match to TRBD1 (6 bases). The ends were cut back, 4 bases at V and 4 bases at J, with 23 bases in the middle. CDR1 and CDR2 from the germline V gene are LGHDT and YNNKEL (reference sequence). CDR3 length: 17 residues.

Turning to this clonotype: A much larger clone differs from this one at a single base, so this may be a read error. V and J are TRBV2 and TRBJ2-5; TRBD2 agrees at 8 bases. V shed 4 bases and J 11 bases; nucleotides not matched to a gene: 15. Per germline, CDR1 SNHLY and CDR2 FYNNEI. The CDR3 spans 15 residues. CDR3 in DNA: TGTGCCAGCAGTGCAGGCAGCGGGAGTCCCAATGAGCAGTACTTC. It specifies CASSAGSGSPNEQYF. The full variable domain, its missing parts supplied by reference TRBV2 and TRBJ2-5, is EPEVTQTPSHQVTQMGQEVILRCVPISNHLYFYWYRQILGQKVEFLVSFYNNEISEKSEIFDDQFSVERPDGSNFTLKIRSTKLEDSAMYFCASSAGSGSPNEQYFGPGTRLLVL.

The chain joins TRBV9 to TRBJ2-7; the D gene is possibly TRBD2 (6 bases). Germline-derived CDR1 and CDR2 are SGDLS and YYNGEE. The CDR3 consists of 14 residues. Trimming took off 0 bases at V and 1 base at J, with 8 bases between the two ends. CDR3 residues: CASSVGSGSYEQYF. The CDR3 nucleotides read TGTGCCAGCAGCGTAGGGAGCGGGTCCTACGAGCAGTACTTC.

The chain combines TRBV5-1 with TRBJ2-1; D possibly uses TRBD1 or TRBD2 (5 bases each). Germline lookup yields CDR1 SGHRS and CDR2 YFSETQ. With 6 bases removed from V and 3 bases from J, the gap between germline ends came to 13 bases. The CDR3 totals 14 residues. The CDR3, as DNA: TGCGCCAGCACTCTGGGGGATAGCTACAATGAGCAGTTCTTC. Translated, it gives CASTLGDSYNEQFF.

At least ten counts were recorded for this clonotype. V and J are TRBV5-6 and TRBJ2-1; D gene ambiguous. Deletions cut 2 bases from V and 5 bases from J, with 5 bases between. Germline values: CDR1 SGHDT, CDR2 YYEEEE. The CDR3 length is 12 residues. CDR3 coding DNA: TGTGCCAGCAGCTTTCAGAACAATGAGCAGTTCTTC. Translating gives CASSFQNNEQFF.

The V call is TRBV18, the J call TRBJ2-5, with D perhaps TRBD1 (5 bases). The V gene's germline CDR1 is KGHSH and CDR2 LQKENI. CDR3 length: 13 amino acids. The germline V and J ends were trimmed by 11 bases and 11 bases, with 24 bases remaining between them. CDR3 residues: CAGRPGSNNEQYF. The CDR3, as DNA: TGTGCCGGCCGCCCAGGGTCCAACAATGAGCAGTACTTC.

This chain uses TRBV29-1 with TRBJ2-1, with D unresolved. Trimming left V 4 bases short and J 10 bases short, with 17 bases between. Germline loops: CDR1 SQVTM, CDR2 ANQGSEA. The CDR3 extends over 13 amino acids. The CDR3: CSVATEVLREQFF. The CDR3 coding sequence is TGCAGCGTTGCCACAGAGGTCCTAAGGGAGCAGTTCTTC.

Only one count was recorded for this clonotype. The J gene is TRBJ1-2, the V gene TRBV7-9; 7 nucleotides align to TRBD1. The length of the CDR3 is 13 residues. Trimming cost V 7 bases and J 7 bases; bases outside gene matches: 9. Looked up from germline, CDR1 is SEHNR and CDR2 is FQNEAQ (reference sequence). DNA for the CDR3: TGTGCCAGCAAACCTCAGGGGGAGAGTGGCTACACCTTC. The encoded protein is CASKPQGESGYTF. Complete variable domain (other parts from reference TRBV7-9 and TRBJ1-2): DTGVSQNPRHKITKRGQNVTFRCDPISEHNRLYWYRQTLGQGPEFLTYFQNEAQLEKSRLLSDRFSAERPKGSFSTLEIQRTEQGDSAMYLCASKPQGESGYTFGSGTRLTVV.

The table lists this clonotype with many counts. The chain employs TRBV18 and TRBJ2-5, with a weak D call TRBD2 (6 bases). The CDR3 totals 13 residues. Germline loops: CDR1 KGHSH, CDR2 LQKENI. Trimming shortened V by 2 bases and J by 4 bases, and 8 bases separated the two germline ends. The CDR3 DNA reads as TGTGCCAGCTCACCATGGGGAGGAGAGACCCAGTACTTC. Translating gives CASSPWGGETQYF.

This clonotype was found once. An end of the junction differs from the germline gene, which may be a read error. CDR3 amino acids: CASNLPLRAESPYNEQYF. In DNA, the CDR3 is TGTGCCAGCAACTTACCTCTAAGGGCAGAAAGTCCCTACAATGAGCAGTACTTC. The V gene is TRBV7-9, the J gene TRBJ2-5; unclear D gene. CDR1 and CDR2 from the germline V gene are SEHNR and FQNEAQ (reference sequence). CDR3 length equals 18 residues.

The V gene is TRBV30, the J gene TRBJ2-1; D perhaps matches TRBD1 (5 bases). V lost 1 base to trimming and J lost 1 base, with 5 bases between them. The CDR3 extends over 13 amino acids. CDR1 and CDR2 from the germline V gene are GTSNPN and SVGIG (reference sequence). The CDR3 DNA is TGTGCCTGGAGTGGACAGTCCTACAATGAGCAGTTCTTC. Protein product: CAWSGQSYNEQFF.

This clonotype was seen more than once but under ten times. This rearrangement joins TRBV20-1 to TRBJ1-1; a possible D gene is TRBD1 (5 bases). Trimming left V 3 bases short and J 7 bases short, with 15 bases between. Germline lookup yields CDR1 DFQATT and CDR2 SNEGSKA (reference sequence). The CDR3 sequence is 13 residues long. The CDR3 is CSARSGATLEAFF. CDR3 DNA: TGCAGTGCTAGGAGTGGGGCTACTCTTGAAGCTTTCTTT.

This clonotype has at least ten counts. The CDR3 reads CASSSTGYGYTF. Here the CDR3 DNA reads TGTGCCAGCAGCTCGACAGGGTATGGCTACACCTTC. This chain links TRBV7-2 with TRBJ1-2, with TRBD1 matching 7 bases. Germline assignment: CDR1 SGHTA and CDR2 FQGNSA. V dropped 4 bases and J dropped 5; count of bases not matched to a gene: 1. CDR3 length: 12 residues.

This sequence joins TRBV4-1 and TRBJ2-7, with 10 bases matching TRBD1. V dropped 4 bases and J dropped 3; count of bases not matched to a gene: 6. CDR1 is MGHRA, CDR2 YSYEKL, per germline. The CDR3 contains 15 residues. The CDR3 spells CASSLRRDRGYEQYF. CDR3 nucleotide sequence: TGCGCCAGCAGCCTCCGGAGGGACAGGGGCTACGAGCAGTACTTC.

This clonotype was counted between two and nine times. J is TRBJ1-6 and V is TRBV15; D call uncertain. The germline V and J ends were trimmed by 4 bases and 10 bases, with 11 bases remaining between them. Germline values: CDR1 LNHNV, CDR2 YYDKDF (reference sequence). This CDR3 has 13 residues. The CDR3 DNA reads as TGTGCCACCAGCAATTCTCCGGGCTCACCCCTCCACTTT. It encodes CATSNSPGSPLHF.